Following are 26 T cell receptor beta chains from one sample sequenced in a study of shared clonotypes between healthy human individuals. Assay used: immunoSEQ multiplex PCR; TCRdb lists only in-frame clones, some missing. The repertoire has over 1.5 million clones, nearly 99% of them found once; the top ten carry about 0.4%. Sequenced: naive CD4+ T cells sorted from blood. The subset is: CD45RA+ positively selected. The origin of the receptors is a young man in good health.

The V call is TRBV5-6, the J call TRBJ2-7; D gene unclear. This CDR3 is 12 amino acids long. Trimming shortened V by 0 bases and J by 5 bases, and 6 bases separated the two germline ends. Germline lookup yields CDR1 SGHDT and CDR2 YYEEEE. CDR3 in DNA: TGTGCCAGCAGCTTGGTGGGTGACGAGCAGTACTTC. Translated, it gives CASSLVGDEQYF.

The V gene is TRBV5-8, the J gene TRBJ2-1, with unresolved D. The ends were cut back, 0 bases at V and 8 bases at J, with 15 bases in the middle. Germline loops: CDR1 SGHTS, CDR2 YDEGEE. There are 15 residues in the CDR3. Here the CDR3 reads CASSLGFQRRDEQFF. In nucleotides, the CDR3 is TGTGCCAGCAGCTTGGGTTTCCAGCGCCGAGATGAGCAGTTCTTC.

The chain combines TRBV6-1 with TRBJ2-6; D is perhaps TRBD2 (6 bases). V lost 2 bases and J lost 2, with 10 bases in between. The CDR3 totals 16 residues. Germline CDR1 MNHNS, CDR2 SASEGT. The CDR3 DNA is TGTGCCAGCAGTGAACCGTGGGGGGCTGGGGCCAACGTCCTGACTTTC. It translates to CASSEPWGAGANVLTF.

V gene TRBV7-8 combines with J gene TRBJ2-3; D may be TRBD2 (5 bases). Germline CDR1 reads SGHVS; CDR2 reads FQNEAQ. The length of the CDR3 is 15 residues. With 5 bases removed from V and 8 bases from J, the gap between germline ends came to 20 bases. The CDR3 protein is CASSQTGPNGGTQYF. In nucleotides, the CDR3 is TGTGCCAGCAGCCAGACTGGACCCAATGGAGGTACGCAGTATTTT. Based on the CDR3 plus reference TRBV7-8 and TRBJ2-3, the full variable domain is GAGVSQSPRYKVAKRGQDVALRCDPISGHVSLFWYQQALGQGPEFLTYFQNEAQLDKSGLPSDRFFAERPEGSVSTLKIQRTQQEDSAVYLCASSQTGPNGGTQYFGPGTRLTVL.

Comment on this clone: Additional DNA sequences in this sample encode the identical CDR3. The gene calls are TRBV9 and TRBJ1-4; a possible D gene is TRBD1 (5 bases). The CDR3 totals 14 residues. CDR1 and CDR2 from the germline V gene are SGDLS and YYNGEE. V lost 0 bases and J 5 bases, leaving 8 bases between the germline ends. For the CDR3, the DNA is TGTGCCAGCAGCGTAGGGGGGACCAATGAAAAACTGTTTTTT. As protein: CASSVGGTNEKLFF.

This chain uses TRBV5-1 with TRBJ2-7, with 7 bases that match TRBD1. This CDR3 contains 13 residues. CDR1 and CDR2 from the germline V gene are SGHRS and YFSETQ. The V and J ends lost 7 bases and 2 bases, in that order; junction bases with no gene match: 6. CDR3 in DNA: TGCGCCAGCCACAGGACAGGAGCCTACGAGCAGTACTTC. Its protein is CASHRTGAYEQYF.

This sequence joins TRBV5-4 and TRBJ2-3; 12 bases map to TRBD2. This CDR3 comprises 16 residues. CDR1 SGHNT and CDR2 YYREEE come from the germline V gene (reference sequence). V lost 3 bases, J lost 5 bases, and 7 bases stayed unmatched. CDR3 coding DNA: TGTGCCAGCAGCTCCCCTAGCGGGAGGGCCAGAGATACGCAGTATTTT. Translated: CASSSPSGRARDTQYF.

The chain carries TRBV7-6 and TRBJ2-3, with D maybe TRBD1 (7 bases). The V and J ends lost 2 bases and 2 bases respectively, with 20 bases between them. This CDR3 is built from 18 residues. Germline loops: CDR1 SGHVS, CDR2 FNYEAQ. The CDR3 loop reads CASSLSVGRGVFTDTQYF. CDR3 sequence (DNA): TGTGCCAGCAGCTTATCTGTAGGCAGGGGGGTTTTCACAGATACGCAGTATTTT.

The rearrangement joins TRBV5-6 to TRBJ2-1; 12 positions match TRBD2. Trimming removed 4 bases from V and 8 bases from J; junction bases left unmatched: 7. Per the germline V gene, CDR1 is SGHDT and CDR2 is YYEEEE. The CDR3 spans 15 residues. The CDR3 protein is CASSPALAGGDEQFF. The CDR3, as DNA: TGTGCCAGCAGCCCCGCGCTAGCGGGAGGGGATGAGCAGTTCTTC.

The CDR3 region is CASSQGGLSGNTIYF. In DNA form, the CDR3 reads TGCGCCAGCAGCCAAGGAGGGCTCTCTGGAAACACCATATATTTT. The gene calls are TRBV4-3 and TRBJ1-3; no clear D gene. Trimming left V 1 base short and J 0 bases short, with 7 bases between. The germline CDR1 and CDR2 sequences are LGHNA and YSLEER. The CDR3 length is 15 residues.

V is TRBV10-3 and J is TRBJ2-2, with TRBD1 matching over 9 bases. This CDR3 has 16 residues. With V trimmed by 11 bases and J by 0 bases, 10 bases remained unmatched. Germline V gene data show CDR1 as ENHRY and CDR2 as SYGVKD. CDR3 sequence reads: CASGQGLRANTGELFF. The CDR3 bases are TGTGCCTCCGGACAGGGGTTAAGGGCGAACACCGGGGAGCTGTTTTTT.

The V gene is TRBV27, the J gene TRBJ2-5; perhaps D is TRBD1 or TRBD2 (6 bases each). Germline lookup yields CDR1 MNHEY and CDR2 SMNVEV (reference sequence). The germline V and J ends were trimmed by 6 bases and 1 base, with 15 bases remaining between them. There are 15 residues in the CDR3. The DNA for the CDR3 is TGTGCCAGCAGGACACGCGGGACAACCCAAGAGACCCAGTACTTC. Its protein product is CASRTRGTTQETQYF.

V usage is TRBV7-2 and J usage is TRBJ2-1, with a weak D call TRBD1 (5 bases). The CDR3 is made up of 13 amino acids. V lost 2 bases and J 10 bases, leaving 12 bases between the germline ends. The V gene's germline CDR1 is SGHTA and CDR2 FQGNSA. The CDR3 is CASSLLIGAEQFF. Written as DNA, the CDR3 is TGTGCCAGCAGCTTATTAATTGGGGCAGAGCAGTTCTTC.

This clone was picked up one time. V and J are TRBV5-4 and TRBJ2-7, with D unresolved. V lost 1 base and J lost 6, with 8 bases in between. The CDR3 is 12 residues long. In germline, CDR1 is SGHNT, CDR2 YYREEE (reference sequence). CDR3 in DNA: TGTGCCAGCAGCTTGTCACGCTCCGAGCAGTACTTC. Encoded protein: CASSLSRSEQYF.

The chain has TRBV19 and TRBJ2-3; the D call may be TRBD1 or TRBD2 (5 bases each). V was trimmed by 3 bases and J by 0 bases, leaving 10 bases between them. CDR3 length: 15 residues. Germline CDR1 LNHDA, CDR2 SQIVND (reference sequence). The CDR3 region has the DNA TGTGCCAGTAGTATGAGGGGACCTAGCACAGATACGCAGTATTTT. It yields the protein CASSMRGPSTDTQYF.

Here the CDR3 reads CASSLQGGGSQKTQYF. CDR3 coding DNA: TGCGCCAGCAGCCTCCAGGGGGGGGGCTCCCAGAAGACCCAGTACTTC. The rearrangement joins TRBV5-1 to TRBJ2-5; D is tentatively TRBD1 or TRBD2 (7 bases each). Germline CDR1 SGHRS, CDR2 YFSETQ. The CDR3 loop spans 16 amino acids. V lost 4 bases to trimming and J lost 6 bases, with 22 bases between them.

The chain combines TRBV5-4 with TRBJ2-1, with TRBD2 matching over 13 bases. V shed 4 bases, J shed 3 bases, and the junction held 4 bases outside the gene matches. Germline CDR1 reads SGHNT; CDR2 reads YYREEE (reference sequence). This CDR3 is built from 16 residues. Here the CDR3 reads CASSAGLAGVYNEQFF. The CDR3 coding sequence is TGTGCCAGCAGCGCCGGACTAGCGGGAGTCTACAATGAGCAGTTCTTC.

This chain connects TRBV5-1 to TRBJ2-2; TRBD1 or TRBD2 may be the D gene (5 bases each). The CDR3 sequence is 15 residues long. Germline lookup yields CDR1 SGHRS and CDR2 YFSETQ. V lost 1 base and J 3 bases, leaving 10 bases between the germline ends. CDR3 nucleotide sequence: TGCGCCAGCAGCTTGTTTGGGGGAGACACCGGGGAGCTGTTTTTT. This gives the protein CASSLFGGDTGELFF. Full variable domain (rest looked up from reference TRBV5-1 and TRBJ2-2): KAGVTQTPRYLIKTRGQQVTLSCSPISGHRSVSWYQQTPGQGLQFLFEYFSETQRNKGNFPGRFSGRQFSNSRSEMNVSTLELGDSALYLCASSLFGGDTGELFFGEGSRLTVL.

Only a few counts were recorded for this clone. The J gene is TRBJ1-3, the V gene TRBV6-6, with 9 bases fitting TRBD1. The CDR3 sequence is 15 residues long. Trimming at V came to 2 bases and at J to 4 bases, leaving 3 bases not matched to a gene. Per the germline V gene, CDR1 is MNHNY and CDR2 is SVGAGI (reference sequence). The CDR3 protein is CASSYPTGGGNTIYF. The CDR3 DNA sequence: TGTGCCAGCAGTTACCCAACAGGGGGCGGAAACACCATATATTTT.

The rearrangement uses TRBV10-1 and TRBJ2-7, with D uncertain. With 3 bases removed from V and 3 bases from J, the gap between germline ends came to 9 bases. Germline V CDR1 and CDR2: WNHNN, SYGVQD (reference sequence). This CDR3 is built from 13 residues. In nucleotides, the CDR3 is TGCGCCAGCAGTGATGGTCACGGCTACGAGCAGTACTTC. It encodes CASSDGHGYEQYF.

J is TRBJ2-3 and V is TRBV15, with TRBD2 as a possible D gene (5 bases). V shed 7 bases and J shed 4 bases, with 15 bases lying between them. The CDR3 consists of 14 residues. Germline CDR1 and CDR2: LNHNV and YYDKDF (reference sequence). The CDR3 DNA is TGTGCCACCACCCCAAGGGAGCGCCCAGATACGCAGTATTTT. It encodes CATTPRERPDTQYF.

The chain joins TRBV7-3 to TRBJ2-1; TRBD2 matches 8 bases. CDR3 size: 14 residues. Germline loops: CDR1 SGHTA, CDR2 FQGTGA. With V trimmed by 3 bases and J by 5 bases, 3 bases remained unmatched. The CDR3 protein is CASSLIAGHNEQFF. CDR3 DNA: TGTGCCAGCAGCTTGATAGCGGGACACAATGAGCAGTTCTTC.

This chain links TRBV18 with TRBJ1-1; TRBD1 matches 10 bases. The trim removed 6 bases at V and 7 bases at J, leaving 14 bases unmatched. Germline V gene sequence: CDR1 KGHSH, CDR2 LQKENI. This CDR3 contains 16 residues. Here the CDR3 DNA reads TGTGCCAGCTCCGCGGTCCGGGACAGGGGTATTTTTGAAGCTTTCTTT. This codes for CASSAVRDRGIFEAFF.

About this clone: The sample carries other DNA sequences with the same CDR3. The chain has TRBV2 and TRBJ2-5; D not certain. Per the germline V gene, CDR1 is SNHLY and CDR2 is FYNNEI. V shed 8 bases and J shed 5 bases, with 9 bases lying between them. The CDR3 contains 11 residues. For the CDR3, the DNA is TGTGCCAGCTCTCCGGTGGAGACCCAGTACTTC. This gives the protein CASSPVETQYF.

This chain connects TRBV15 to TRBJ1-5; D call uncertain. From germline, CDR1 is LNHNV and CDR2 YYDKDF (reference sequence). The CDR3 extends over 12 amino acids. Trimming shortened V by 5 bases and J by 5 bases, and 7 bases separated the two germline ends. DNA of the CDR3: TGTGCCACCAGCCTAGTTTATCAGCCCCAGCATTTT. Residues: CATSLVYQPQHF. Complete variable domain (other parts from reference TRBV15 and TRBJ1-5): DAMVIQNPRYQVTQFGKPVTLSCSQTLNHNVMYWYQQKSSQAPKLLFHYYDKDFNNEADTPDNFQSRRPNTSFCFLDIRSPGLGDTAMYLCATSLVYQPQHFGDGTRLSIL.

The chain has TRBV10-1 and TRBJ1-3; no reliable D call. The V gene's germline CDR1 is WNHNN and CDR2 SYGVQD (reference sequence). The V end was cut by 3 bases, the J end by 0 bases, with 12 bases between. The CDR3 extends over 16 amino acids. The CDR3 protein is CASSDNRRNSGNTIYF. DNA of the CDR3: TGCGCCAGCAGTGATAACCGGAGAAACTCTGGAAACACCATATATTTT.